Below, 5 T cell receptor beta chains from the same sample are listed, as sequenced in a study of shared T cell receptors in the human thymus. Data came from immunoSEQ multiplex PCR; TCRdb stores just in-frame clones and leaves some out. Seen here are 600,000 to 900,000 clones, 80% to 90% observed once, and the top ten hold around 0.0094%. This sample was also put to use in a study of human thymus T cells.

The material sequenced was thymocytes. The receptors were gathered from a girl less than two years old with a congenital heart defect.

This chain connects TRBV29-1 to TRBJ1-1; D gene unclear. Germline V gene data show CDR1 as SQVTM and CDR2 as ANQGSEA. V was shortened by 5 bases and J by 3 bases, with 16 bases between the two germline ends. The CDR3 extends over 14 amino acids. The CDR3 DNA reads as TGCAGCGTTCGGGAAAGAAGAGAGGACACTGAAGCTTTCTTT. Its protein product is CSVRERREDTEAFF.

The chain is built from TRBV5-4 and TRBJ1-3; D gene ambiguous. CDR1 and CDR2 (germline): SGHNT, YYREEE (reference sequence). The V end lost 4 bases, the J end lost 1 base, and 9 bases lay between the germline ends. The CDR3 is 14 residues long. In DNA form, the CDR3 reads TGTGCCAGCAGCCACATCAATTCTGGAAACACCATATATTTT. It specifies CASSHINSGNTIYF.

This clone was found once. CDR3: CASSTTKAGAVDNEQFF. CDR3 nucleotides: TGTGCCAGCAGTACCACAAAAGCGGGGGCAGTCGACAATGAGCAGTTCTTC. The chain links TRBV2 to TRBJ2-1, with 8 bases matching TRBD2. Per the germline V gene, CDR1 is SNHLY and CDR2 is FYNNEI. The CDR3 consists of 17 residues. Trimming took 5 bases from V and 5 from J; bases not matched to a gene: 14.

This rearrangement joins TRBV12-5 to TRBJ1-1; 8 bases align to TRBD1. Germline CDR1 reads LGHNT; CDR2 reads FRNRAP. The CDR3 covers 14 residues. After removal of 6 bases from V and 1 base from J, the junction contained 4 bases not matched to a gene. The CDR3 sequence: CASGQGTGNTEAFF. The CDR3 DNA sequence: TGTGCTAGTGGCCAAGGGACAGGGAACACTGAAGCTTTCTTT.

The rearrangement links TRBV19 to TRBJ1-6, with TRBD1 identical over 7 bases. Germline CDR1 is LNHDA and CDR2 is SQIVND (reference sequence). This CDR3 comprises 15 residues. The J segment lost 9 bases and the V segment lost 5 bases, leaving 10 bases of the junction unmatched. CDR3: CASSGLDRVSSPLHF. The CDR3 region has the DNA TGTGCCAGTAGTGGGTTAGACAGGGTTTCTTCACCCCTCCACTTT.